The rows below give T cell receptor beta chains drawn from one sample of a study of T cells in localized non-small cell lung cancer. Data came from immunoSEQ multiplex PCR; TCRdb stores just in-frame clones and leaves some out. This sample carries approximately 43,000 clones, 86% of them seen once, and the ten largest clones take approximately 6.4%. Source: peripheral blood, taken before any cancer treatment. The receptors here all came from a woman between 18 and 50 years old with stage III lung adenocarcinoma. Both conserved end residues are part of each CDR3. D genes are given only for firm matches. For some rows the clone size is stated as once, few or many, or as a class when expanded; others skip it.

14	NA	NA	TRBV15	TRBJ2-1	TGTGCCACCAGCATTGGGCGAGGGTTAAATGAGCAGTTCTTC	CATSIGRGLNEQFF
13	few	NA	TRBV2	TRBJ1-2	TGTGCCAGCACTTCTTTAAGCTATTATGGCTACACCTTC	CASTSLSYYGYTF
14	NA	NA	TRBV19	TRBJ2-3	TGTGCCAGTAGTATAGCCCGGGACTCGTTGGCGCAGTATTTT	CASSIARDSLAQYF
12	NA	NA	TRBV30	TRBJ1-2	TGTGCCTGGAGTGTAAAGGGGCCCGGCTACACCTTC	CAWSVKGPGYTF
15	NA	NA	TRBV7-6	TRBJ2-1	TGTGCCAGCAGCCCACAGGGGGGGGTATACAATGAGCAGTTCTTC	CASSPQGGVYNEQFF
14	NA	NA	TRBV5-6	TRBJ1-1	TGTGCCAGCAGCCCGGACTCCTGGAACACTGAAGCTTTCTTT	CASSPDSWNTEAFF
15	NA	TRBD2	TRBV7-2	TRBJ2-1	TGTGCCAGCAGCTTGTCTAGCGGGGTTCAGGGTGAGCAGTTCTTC	CASSLSSGVQGEQFF
16	NA	TRBD2	TRBV5-5	TRBJ2-3	TGTGCCAGCAGCTTGGTTAGCGGGGGGGCGGCGAATACGCAGTATTTT	CASSLVSGGAANTQYF
15	NA	NA	TRBV19	TRBJ1-5	TGTGCCAGTAGTATTTTTCGGGGTTTCATTCAGCCCCAGCATTTT	CASSIFRGFIQPQHF
15	NA	NA	TRBV2	TRBJ1-5	TGTGCCAGCAGTGAAGGGGTGGGCGGGAGTCAGCCCCAGCATTTT	CASSEGVGGSQPQHF
14	NA	NA	TRBV7-9	TRBJ2-7	TGTGCCAGCAGCTTGGATCGATCTTCCTACGAGCAGTACTTC	CASSLDRSSYEQYF
17	NA	NA	TRBV7-8	TRBJ2-3	TGTGCCAGCACCCCCTACCCAGGGAATCGTCCTGGGGATACGCAGTATTTT	CASTPYPGNRPGDTQYF
16	NA	TRBD2	TRBV5-1	TRBJ2-1	TGCGCCAGCAGCTTGGAGGCGGGGGGGCCCTACAATGAGCAGTTCTTC	CASSLEAGGPYNEQFF
13	NA	NA	TRBV6-5	TRBJ2-7	TGTGCCAGCAGTTACTCGAGGGCGGGCGAGCAGTACTTC	CASSYSRAGEQYF
14	once	NA	TRBV7-8	TRBJ2-7	TGTGCCAGCAGCCCAGGGGGGGCTCAGCGCGAGCAGTACTTC	CASSPGGAQREQYF
13	NA	NA	TRBV29-1	TRBJ2-3	TGCAGCGTCGCGCCCCAGAGCACAGATACGCAGTATTTT	CSVAPQSTDTQYF
15	NA	TRBD1	TRBV7-2	TRBJ2-7	TGTGCCAGCAGCCGAAACGGACAGGGCTGGGACGAGCAGTACTTC	CASSRNGQGWDEQYF
15	few	NA	TRBV7-8	TRBJ1-6	TGTGCCAGCAGCTTAGATCTCATGTACGGCTCACCCCTCCACTTT	CASSLDLMYGSPLHF
17	NA	TRBD1	TRBV9	TRBJ2-3	TGTGCCAGCAGCGACACCTGGGACAGGGGTCTTACAGATACGCAGTATTTT	CASSDTWDRGLTDTQYF
18	NA	TRBD2	TRBV5-6	TRBJ2-1	TGTGCCAGCAGCTTGGACCGGACTAGCGGGAGAATTTACAATGAGCAGTTCTTC	CASSLDRTSGRIYNEQFF
16	NA	TRBD1	TRBV19	TRBJ2-5	TGTGCCAGTAGTATCCGCCCGACAGGGAAAGGGGAGACCCAGTACTTC	CASSIRPTGKGETQYF
15	NA	NA	TRBV7-6	TRBJ1-4	TGTGCCAGCAGCCCAAGGGGGGCAACTAATGAAAAACTGTTTTTT	CASSPRGATNEKLFF